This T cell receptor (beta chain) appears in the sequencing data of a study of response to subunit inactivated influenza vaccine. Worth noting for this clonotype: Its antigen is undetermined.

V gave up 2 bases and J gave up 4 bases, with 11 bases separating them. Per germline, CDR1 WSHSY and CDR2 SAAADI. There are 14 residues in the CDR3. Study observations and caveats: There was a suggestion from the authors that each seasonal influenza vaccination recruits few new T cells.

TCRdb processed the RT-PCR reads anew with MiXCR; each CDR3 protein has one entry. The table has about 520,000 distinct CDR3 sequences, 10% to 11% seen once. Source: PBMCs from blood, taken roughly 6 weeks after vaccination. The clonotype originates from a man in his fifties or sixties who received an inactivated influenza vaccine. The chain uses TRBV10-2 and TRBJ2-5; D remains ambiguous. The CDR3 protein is CASSETGLGETQYF. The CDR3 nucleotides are TGCGCCAGCAGTGAGACCGGATTAGGAGAGACCCAGTACTTC.